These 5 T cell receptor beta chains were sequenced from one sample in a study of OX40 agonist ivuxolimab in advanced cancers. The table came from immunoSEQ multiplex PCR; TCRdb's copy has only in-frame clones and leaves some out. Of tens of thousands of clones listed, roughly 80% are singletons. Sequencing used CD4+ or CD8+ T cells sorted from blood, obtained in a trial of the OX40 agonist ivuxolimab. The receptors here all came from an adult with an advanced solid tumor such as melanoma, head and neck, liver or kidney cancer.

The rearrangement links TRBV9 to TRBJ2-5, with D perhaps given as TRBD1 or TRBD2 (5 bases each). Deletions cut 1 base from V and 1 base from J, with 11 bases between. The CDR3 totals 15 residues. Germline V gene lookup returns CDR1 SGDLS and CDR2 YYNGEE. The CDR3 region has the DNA TGTGCCAGCAGCGTACAGGTGGGGGTCCAAGAGACCCAGTACTTC. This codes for CASSVQVGVQETQYF.

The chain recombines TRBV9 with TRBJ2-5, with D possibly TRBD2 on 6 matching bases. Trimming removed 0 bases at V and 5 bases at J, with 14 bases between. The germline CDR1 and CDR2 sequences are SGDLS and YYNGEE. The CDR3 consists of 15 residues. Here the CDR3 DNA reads TGTGCCAGCAGCGTAGACGGGAGAGGGATGGAGACCCAGTACTTC. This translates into CASSVDGRGMETQYF.

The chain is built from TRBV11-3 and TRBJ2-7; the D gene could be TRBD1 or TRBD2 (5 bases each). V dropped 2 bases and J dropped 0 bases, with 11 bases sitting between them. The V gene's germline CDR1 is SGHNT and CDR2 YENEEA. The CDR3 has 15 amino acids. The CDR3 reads CASSLNSGSSYEQYF. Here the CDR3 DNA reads TGTGCCAGCAGCTTAAATTCAGGGAGCTCCTACGAGCAGTACTTC.

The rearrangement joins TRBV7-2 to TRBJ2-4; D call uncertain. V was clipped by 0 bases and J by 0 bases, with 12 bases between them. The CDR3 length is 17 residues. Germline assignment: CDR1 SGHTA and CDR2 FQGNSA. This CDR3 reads CASSLAPSGLAKNIQYF. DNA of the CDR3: TGTGCCAGCAGCTTAGCTCCCTCCGGGCTAGCCAAAAACATTCAGTACTTC.

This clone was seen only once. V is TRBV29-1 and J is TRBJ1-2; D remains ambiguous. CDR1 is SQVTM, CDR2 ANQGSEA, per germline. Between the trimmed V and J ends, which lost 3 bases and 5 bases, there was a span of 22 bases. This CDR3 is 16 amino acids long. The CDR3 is CSVELWQTTFGYGYTF. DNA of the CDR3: TGCAGCGTTGAGCTGTGGCAGACAACCTTCGGGTATGGCTACACCTTC. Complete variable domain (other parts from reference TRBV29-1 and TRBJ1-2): SAVISQKPSRDICQRGTSLTIQCQVDSQVTMMFWYRQQPGQSLTLIATANQGSEATYESGFVIDKFPISRPNLTFSTLTVSNMSPEDSSIYLCSVELWQTTFGYGYTFGSGTRLTVV.